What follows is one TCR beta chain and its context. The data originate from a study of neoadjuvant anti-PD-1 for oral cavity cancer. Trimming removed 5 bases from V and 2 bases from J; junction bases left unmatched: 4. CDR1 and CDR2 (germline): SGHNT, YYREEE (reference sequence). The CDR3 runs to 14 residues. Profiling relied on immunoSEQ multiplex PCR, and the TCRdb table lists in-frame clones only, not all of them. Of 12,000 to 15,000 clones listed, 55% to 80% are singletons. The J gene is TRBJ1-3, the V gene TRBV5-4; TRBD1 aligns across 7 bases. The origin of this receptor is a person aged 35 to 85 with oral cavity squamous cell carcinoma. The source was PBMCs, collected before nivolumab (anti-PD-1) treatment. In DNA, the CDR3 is TGTGCCAGCAGTCCTACAGGGGCTGGAAACACCATATATTTT. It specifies CASSPTGAGNTIYF.